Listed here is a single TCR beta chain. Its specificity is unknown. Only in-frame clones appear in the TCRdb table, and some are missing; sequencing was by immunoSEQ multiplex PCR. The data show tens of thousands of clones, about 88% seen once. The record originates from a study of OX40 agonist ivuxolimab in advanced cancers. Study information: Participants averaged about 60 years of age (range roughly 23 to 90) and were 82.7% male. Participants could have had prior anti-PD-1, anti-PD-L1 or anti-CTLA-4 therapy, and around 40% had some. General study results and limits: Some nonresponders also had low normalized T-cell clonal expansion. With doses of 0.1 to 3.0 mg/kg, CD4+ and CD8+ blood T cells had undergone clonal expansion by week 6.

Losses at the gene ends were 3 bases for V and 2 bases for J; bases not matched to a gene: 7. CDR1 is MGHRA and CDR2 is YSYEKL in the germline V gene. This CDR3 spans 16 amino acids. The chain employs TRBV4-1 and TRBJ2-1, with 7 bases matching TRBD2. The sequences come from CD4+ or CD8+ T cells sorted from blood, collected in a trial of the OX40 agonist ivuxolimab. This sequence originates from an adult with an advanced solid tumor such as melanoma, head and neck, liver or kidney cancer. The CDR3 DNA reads TGCGCCAGCAGCCAGCCGGGCGGGAGCGCCTACAATGAGCAGTTCTTC. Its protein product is CASSQPGGSAYNEQFF.